A selection of T cell receptor beta chains follows, all from one sample in a study of CD8 T cells in Susac syndrome. TCRdb re-analysed the immunoSEQ multiplex PCR reads in MiXCR, keeping a single row per CDR3 protein. The sample contains 150,000 to 200,000 distinct CDR3 sequences, roughly 91% of which appear only once. Sequenced: CD4+ T cells from PBMCs. The receptors originated from a human donor with Susac syndrome. The CDR3 runs from the conserved cysteine through the conserved F or W. D genes are given only for firm matches. A row's size may be missing; if present it is once, few, many or a size class.

j_gene,d_gene,v_gene,abundance,CDR3aa,CDR3nt
TRBJ2-1,TRBD2,TRBV7-9,NA,CASSRTSGENNEQFF,TGTGCCAGCAGCCGGACTAGCGGAGAAAACAATGAGCAGTTCTTC
TRBJ2-5,NA,TRBV29-1,NA,CSSRDSQETQYF,TGCAGCTCCCGGGACTCACAAGAGACCCAGTACTTC
TRBJ2-1,TRBD1,TRBV3-1,NA,CASSQGNRGLYNEQFF,TGTGCCAGCAGCCAAGGAAACAGGGGGCTATACAATGAGCAGTTCTTC
TRBJ2-5,TRBD2,TRBV5-6,NA,CASSSLTSGLQETQYF,TGTGCCAGCAGCTCCTTGACTAGCGGACTACAAGAGACCCAGTACTTC
TRBJ1-1,NA,TRBV10-3,NA,CAISVLTRPRTEAFF,TGTGCCATCAGTGTTCTGACGAGACCTAGGACTGAAGCTTTCTTT
TRBJ2-3,NA,TRBV5-1,NA,CASSSPDGSTDTQYF,TGCGCCAGCAGCTCACCTGACGGAAGCACAGATACGCAGTATTTT
TRBJ1-1,NA,TRBV12-3/TRBV12-4,once,CASSKSTNTEAFF,TGTGCCAGCAGCAAATCGACGAACACTGAAGCTTTCTTT
TRBJ2-1,TRBD2,TRBV4-1,NA,CASSQVRAGGWNEQFF,TGCGCCAGCAGCCAAGTACGAGCGGGGGGGTGGAATGAGCAGTTCTTC
TRBJ2-5,NA,TRBV21-1,NA,CASSKVAPAQETQYF,TGTGCCAGCAGCAAAGTTGCCCCGGCTCAAGAGACCCAGTACTTC
TRBJ2-1,NA,TRBV20-1,NA,CSARDSERAKGNEQFF,TGCAGTGCTAGAGATTCGGAGCGGGCGAAGGGTAATGAGCAGTTCTTC
TRBJ2-1,NA,TRBV7-2,NA,CASSVQGFGNEQFF,TGTGCCAGCAGCGTACAGGGTTTTGGGAATGAGCAGTTCTTC
TRBJ2-3,NA,TRBV7-2,NA,CASRQGGGPDTQYF,TGTGCCAGCCGCCAAGGTGGAGGGCCAGATACGCAGTATTTT
TRBJ2-2,NA,TRBV29-1,NA,CSVEERGPGELFF,TGCAGCGTTGAAGAAAGGGGTCCCGGGGAGCTGTTTTTT
TRBJ2-1,TRBD2,TRBV29-1,NA,CSGQASGLDNEQFF,TGCAGCGGGCAGGCTAGCGGGCTTGACAATGAGCAGTTCTTC
TRBJ1-1,NA,TRBV11-2,NA,CASSLDGDAAFF,TGTGCCAGCAGCTTAGACGGAGATGCAGCTTTCTTT
TRBJ1-2,NA,TRBV12-3/TRBV12-4,NA,CASSFTGNGYTF,TGTGCCAGCAGTTTTACAGGGAATGGCTACACCTTC
TRBJ2-7,TRBD2,TRBV5-5,NA,CASSEGLADSYEQYF,TGTGCCAGCAGCGAGGGACTAGCGGACTCCTACGAGCAGTACTTC
TRBJ1-5,NA,TRBV27,NA,CASSSRSSGHQNQPQHF,TGTGCCAGCAGTTCAAGATCTTCCGGACACCAGAATCAGCCCCAGCATTTT
TRBJ2-5,NA,TRBV4-2,NA,CASSQEGGETQYF,TGTGCCAGCAGCCAAGAAGGGGGGGAGACCCAGTACTTC
TRBJ2-7,NA,TRBV2,once,CASSEGGRGDEQYF,TGTGCCAGCAGTGAAGGTGGCAGGGGGGACGAGCAGTACTTC
TRBJ2-1,TRBD2,TRBV10-3,once,CAISESPGLAGHEQFF,TGTGCCATCAGTGAGTCTCCGGGACTAGCGGGCCATGAGCAGTTCTTC
TRBJ2-4,TRBD2,TRBV20-1,once,CRSGGGANIQYF,TGCAGATCCGGCGGGGGGGCGAACATTCAGTACTTC
TRBJ2-5,NA,TRBV4-1,NA,CASSQGYQGGNQETQYF,TGCGCCAGCAGCCAAGGGTACCAGGGGGGGAATCAAGAGACCCAGTACTTC
TRBJ1-5,NA,TRBV5-1,NA,CASSLGRGQPQHF,TGCGCCAGCAGCTTGGGACGGGGTCAGCCCCAGCATTTT
TRBJ2-1,TRBD2,TRBV19,NA,CASRSGLAGVEQFF,TGTGCCAGTAGATCGGGACTAGCGGGAGTTGAGCAGTTCTTC
TRBJ1-1,NA,TRBV3-1,NA,CASSRGPREAFF,TGTGCCAGCAGCCGCGGACCCAGAGAAGCTTTCTTT
TRBJ1-1,NA,TRBV28,NA,CATQGPMNTEAFF,TGTGCCACCCAGGGGCCGATGAACACTGAAGCTTTCTTT
TRBJ2-3,TRBD2,TRBV9,NA,CASSVRGGSGGPSTDTQYF,TGTGCCAGCAGCGTAAGAGGGGGTAGCGGGGGGCCCAGCACAGATACGCAGTATTTT
TRBJ1-1,NA,TRBV7-8,NA,CASSLGWTQGGDTEAFF,TGTGCCAGCAGCTTAGGCTGGACCCAGGGAGGGGACACTGAAGCTTTCTTT
TRBJ2-2,NA,TRBV5-4,NA,CASSLDRVNTGELFF,TGTGCCAGCAGCTTGGACAGGGTTAACACCGGGGAGCTGTTTTTT
TRBJ1-1,TRBD1,TRBV7-8,NA,CASSFSGGGAFF,TGTGCCAGCAGCTTCTCAGGGGGGGGAGCTTTCTTT
TRBJ1-5,NA,TRBV12-3/TRBV12-4,NA,CASSLVDTDQPQHF,TGTGCCAGCAGTTTAGTTGACACCGATCAGCCCCAGCATTTT
TRBJ2-1,TRBD2,TRBV9,NA,CASSVGAGAYNEQFF,TGTGCCAGCAGCGTAGGGGCGGGAGCTTACAATGAGCAGTTCTTC
TRBJ2-3,NA,TRBV2,NA,CASSESGVGTDTQYF,TGTGCCAGCAGTGAATCGGGAGTTGGAACAGATACGCAGTATTTT
TRBJ2-4,NA,TRBV12-2,NA,CASRLVFGGGDIQYF,TGTGCAAGTCGCTTAGTGTTTGGCGGGGGGGACATTCAGTACTTC
TRBJ2-7,NA,TRBV14,NA,CASSPISGGVREQYF,TGTGCCAGCAGCCCTATTAGCGGAGGGGTGCGCGAGCAGTACTTC
TRBJ1-5,NA,TRBV6-2/TRBV6-3,NA,CASSSRGVNQPQHF,TGTGCCAGCAGCTCCCGGGGGGTCAATCAGCCCCAGCATTTT
TRBJ2-3,NA,TRBV12-3/TRBV12-4,NA,CASSLRLGGTGTDTQYF,TGTGCCAGCAGTTTAAGACTCGGCGGGACCGGCACAGATACGCAGTATTTT
TRBJ2-5,TRBD1,TRBV9,NA,CASSERGTAMQETQYF,TGTGCCAGCAGCGAAAGAGGGACAGCGATGCAAGAGACCCAGTACTTC
TRBJ1-2,NA,TRBV9,NA,CASSGLDGYTF,TGTGCCAGCAGCGGATTGGATGGCTACACCTTC
TRBJ2-7,NA,TRBV18,once,CASSPQDLGASNEQYF,TGTGCCAGCTCACCACAAGACTTAGGTGCCAGCAACGAGCAGTACTTC
TRBJ1-3,NA,TRBV20-1,NA,CSAQSGNTIYF,TGCAGTGCGCAGAGCGGAAACACCATATATTTT
TRBJ2-5,NA,TRBV7-2,NA,CASRSRQSGETQYF,TGTGCCAGCCGGAGTCGACAATCGGGAGAGACCCAGTACTTC
TRBJ2-1,NA,TRBV19,NA,CASTTRTENYNEQFF,TGTGCCAGCACCACGAGGACAGAGAACTACAATGAGCAGTTCTTC
TRBJ1-1,TRBD1,TRBV19,once,CASNNDRVDTEAFF,TGTGCCAGTAACAACGACAGGGTGGACACTGAAGCTTTCTTT
TRBJ1-2,TRBD1,TRBV9,NA,CASSPRRAGGNYGYTF,TGTGCCAGCAGTCCTAGAAGGGCAGGGGGGAACTATGGCTACACCTTC
TRBJ1-2,TRBD1,TRBV14,NA,CASSFRQGLNYGYTF,TGTGCCAGCAGCTTTCGACAGGGATTGAACTATGGCTACACCTTC
TRBJ2-7,NA,TRBV6-5,NA,CASSYGGRFSYEQYF,TGTGCCAGCAGTTACGGTGGCAGATTCTCCTACGAGCAGTACTTC
TRBJ1-5,NA,TRBV24-1,NA,CATSDWDGRNQPQHF,TGTGCCACCAGTGATTGGGACGGAAGAAATCAGCCCCAGCATTTT
TRBJ2-7,TRBD2,TRBV5-6,NA,CASSSARGSNEQYF,TGTGCCAGCAGCTCCGCCCGCGGGAGTAACGAGCAGTACTTC
TRBJ2-1,NA,TRBV30,NA,CAWDTGNQHGGEQFF,TGTGCCTGGGACACAGGGAACCAACACGGGGGTGAGCAGTTCTTC
TRBJ1-1,NA,TRBV11-2,NA,CASSFGLTGTEAFF,TGTGCCAGCAGCTTTGGGCTGACCGGGACTGAAGCTTTCTTT
TRBJ2-1,TRBD2,TRBV7-9,NA,CASSPGVAGGYNEQFF,TGTGCCAGCAGCCCCGGGGTAGCGGGAGGATACAATGAGCAGTTCTTC
TRBJ2-3,TRBD1,TRBV29-1,NA,CSVGPGQRTDTQYF,TGCAGCGTTGGGCCGGGACAGAGGACAGATACGCAGTATTTT
TRBJ2-5,TRBD1,TRBV5-1,NA,CASSLLGGAPGETQYF,TGCGCCAGCAGCTTGTTAGGGGGCGCCCCGGGAGAGACCCAGTACTTC
TRBJ2-7,TRBD1,TRBV25-1,NA,CASTGTGGIYEQYF,TGTGCCAGCACGGGGACAGGGGGCATCTACGAGCAGTACTTC
TRBJ2-2,NA,TRBV29-1,few,CSVVRTGELFF,TGCAGCGTTGTTAGGACCGGGGAGCTGTTTTTT
TRBJ1-1,NA,TRBV7-9,NA,CASSPGGGLGAFF,TGTGCCAGCAGCCCTGGGGGAGGACTTGGAGCTTTCTTT
TRBJ1-6,NA,TRBV9,NA,CASSVMGSRGSYNSPLHF,TGTGCCAGCAGCGTAATGGGGAGTCGGGGCTCCTATAATTCACCCCTCCACTTT
TRBJ2-1,NA,TRBV4-1,NA,CASSQDRTNLISYNEQFF,TGCGCCAGCAGCCAAGATCGGACCAATCTTATATCCTACAATGAGCAGTTCTTC